This TCR beta chain comes out of a study of T cell responses to AZD1222 COVID-19 vaccine. Study-wide results and limits: Of spike-specific TCRs, nearly half reportedly target regions left unmutated in variants.

Here immunoSEQ multiplex PCR was the method, and the copy in TCRdb shows in-frame clones only, minus some. The data contain around 110,000 clones, around 88% of them seen just once; the ten biggest clones take up approximately 10%. With respect to this clone: As yet, its antigen is unknown.

Trimming removed 5 bases at V and 7 bases at J, with 14 bases between. CDR1 and CDR2 (germline): SGHTA, FQGNSA. The CDR3 is 14 residues long. The V call is TRBV7-2, the J call TRBJ1-4; D remains unclear. This clonotype was obtained from an adult in good health. The source material was peripheral blood, sampled on day 0 of AZD1222 vaccination. The CDR3 nucleotides are TGTGCCAGCAGCACCGGGATGAGAGGTGAAAAACTGTTTTTT. This gives the protein CASSTGMRGEKLFF.